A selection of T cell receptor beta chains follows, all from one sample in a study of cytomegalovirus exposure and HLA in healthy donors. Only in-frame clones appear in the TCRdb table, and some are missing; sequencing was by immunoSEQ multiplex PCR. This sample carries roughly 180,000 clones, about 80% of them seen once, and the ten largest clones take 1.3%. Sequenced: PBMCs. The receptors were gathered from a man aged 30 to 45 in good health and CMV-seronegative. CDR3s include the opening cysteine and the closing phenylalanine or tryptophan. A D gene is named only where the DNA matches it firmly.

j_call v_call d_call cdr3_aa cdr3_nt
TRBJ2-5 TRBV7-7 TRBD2 CASSPGGASTQETQYF TGTGCTAGCAGTCCCGGGGGGGCCTCGACTCAAGAGACCCAGTACTTC
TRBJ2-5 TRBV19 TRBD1 CASGDRAGETQYF TGTGCCAGTGGGGACAGGGCTGGTGAGACCCAGTACTTC
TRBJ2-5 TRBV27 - CASRVGGAVGEETQYF TGTGCCAGCAGAGTTGGGGGGGCGGTTGGTGAAGAGACCCAGTACTTC
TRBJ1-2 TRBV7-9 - CASSSDRGYTF TGTGCCAGCAGCTCAGACAGGGGCTACACCTTC
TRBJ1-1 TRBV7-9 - CASSPRQTGGTEAFF TGTGCCAGCAGCCCCCGCCAGACAGGCGGCACTGAAGCTTTCTTT
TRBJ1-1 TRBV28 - CAIGGVGTEAFF TGTGCCATAGGGGGAGTGGGCACTGAAGCTTTCTTT
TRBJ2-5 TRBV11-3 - CASSRRVEETQYF TGTGCCAGCAGCCGCCGGGTAGAAGAGACCCAGTACTTC
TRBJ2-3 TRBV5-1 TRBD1 CASSPGQGGTDTQYF TGCGCCAGCAGCCCGGGACAGGGCGGGACAGATACGCAGTATTTT
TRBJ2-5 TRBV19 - CASSVRTGIQETQYF TGTGCCAGTAGTGTTAGAACAGGGATACAAGAGACCCAGTACTTC
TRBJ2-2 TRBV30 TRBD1 CAWSVYSGTASNTGELFF TGTGCCTGGAGTGTTTACTCCGGGACAGCATCGAACACCGGGGAGCTGTTTTTT
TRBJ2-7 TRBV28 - CASSLGLILNEQYF TGTGCCAGCAGTTTAGGCCTCATCTTGAACGAGCAGTACTTC
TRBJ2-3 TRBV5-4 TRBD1 CASSGDRERFSTDTQYF TGTGCCAGCAGCGGGGACAGGGAACGCTTCTCCACAGATACGCAGTATTTT
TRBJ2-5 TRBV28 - CASSSPQGHYQETQYF TGTGCCAGCAGTTCCCCTCAGGGACATTACCAAGAGACCCAGTACTTC
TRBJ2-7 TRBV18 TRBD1 CASSPFGTGNEQYF TGTGCCAGCTCACCATTCGGGACAGGGAATGAGCAGTACTTC
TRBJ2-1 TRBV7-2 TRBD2 CASSSRDYLSYNEQFF TGTGCCAGCAGCTCACGGGACTACCTCTCCTACAATGAGCAGTTCTTC
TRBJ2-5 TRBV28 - CASDRSGETQYF TGTGCCAGCGACCGGAGTGGGGAGACCCAGTACTTC
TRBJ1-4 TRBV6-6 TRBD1 CASSRNTQGSNEKLFF TGTGCCAGCAGCCGAAACACACAGGGGTCTAATGAAAAACTGTTTTTT
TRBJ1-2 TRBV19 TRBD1 CASIPPGGGYTF TGTGCCAGTATCCCCCCAGGGGGCGGCTACACCTTC
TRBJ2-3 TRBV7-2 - CASSLPSVDTQYF TGTGCCAGCAGCCTGCCTAGCGTCGATACGCAGTATTTT
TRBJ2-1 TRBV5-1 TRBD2 CASSLSTSGIYNEQFF TGCGCCAGCAGCTTGTCCACTAGCGGGATCTACAATGAGCAGTTCTTC
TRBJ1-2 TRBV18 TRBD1 CASSTVQGAFDGGYTF TGTGCCAGCTCAACCGTACAGGGGGCTTTCGACGGTGGCTACACCTTC
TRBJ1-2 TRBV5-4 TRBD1 CASSRVKGTGPNYGYTF TGTGCCAGCAGCAGAGTCAAAGGGACAGGTCCTAACTATGGCTACACCTTC
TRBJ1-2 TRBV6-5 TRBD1 CASSRTGDGYTF TGTGCCAGCAGTAGGACAGGGGATGGCTACACCTTC
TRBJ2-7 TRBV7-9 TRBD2 CASSRGLAGDSYEQYF TGTGCCAGCAGCAGGGGACTAGCGGGAGACTCCTACGAGCAGTACTTC
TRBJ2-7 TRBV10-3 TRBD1 CATLSDRGFYEQYF TGTGCCACGCTCAGCGACAGGGGGTTTTACGAGCAGTACTTC
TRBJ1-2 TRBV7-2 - CASSLPNKRGYTF TGTGCCAGCAGCTTACCCAACAAGCGGGGCTACACCTTC
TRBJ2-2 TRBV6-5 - CASSYEARQTGELFF TGTGCCAGCAGTTACGAGGCACGTCAGACCGGGGAGCTGTTTTTT